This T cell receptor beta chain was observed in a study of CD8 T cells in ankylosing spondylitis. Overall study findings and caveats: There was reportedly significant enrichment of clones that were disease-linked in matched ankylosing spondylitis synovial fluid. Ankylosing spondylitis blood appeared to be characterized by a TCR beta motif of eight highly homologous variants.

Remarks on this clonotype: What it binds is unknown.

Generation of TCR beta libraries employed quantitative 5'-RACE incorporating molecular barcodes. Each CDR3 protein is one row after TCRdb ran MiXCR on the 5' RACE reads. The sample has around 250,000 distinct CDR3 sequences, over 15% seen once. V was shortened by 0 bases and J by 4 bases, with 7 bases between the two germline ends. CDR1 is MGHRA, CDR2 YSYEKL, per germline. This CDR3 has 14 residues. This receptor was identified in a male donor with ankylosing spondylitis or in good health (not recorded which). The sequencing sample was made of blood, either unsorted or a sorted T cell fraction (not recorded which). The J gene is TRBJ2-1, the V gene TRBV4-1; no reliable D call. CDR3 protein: CASSQELFYNEQFF. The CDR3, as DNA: TGCGCCAGCAGCCAAGAGTTATTTTACAATGAGCAGTTCTTC.